The present T cell receptor beta chain was sequenced within a study of tumor and adjacent non-tumor tissue in lung cancer. General study points: In normal lung, the top 100 clones were significantly more dominant than in tumor.

V was shortened by 8 bases and J by 4 bases, with 14 bases between the two germline ends. This CDR3 has 12 residues. The germline CDR1 and CDR2 sequences are SQVTM and ANQGSEA. A modified ARM-PCR protocol with three rounds of nested PCR amplified TCRbeta. TCRdb independently ran MiXCR on the multiplex PCR reads; one entry per CDR3 protein. This table has about 80,000 distinct CDR3 sequences, about two thirds appearing once. This clonotype was found once. The antigen remains unidentified. The template was RNA from unsorted bulk tissue. The receptor comes from a woman in her thirties or forties with non-small cell lung cancer. The chain links TRBV29-1 to TRBJ2-5, with a weak D call TRBD2 (6 bases). The sequenced sample consisted of lung tumor tissue. CDR3 loop: CSMDYRGETQYF. In DNA, the CDR3 is TGCAGCATGGACTACCGCGGAGAGACCCAGTACTTC.